This T cell receptor beta chain was retrieved from a study of beta chain features in type 1 diabetes. One heparinised draw, averaging roughly 0.12 L, was taken per donor. The sequenced template was cDNA made from the entire isolated RNA. Only in-frame clones appear in the TCRdb table, and some are missing; sequencing was by immunoSEQ multiplex PCR. The sample holds 600,000 to 650,000 clones; about 14% are singletons and the top ten take around 0.1%. This clone was observed a few times. The clonotype originates from a man aged 18-30 years in good health. Sequencing was done on a sample of naive CD4+ T cells from blood.

In DNA form, the CDR3 reads TGTGCCAGCAGCGTAAATGTCCTCCGCTCCTACGAGCAGTACTTC. Translated, it gives CASSVNVLRSYEQYF. The J gene is TRBJ2-7, the V gene TRBV9; D is unresolved. The CDR3 sequence is 15 residues long. Looked up from germline, CDR1 is SGDLS and CDR2 is YYNGEE. Trimming removed 1 base from V and 0 bases from J, with 11 bases in between.